The rows below give T cell receptor beta chains drawn from one sample of a study of human T cells and chemical hapten exposure. TCRdb independently ran MiXCR on the RACE reads; one entry per CDR3 protein. This sample yields approximately 50,000 distinct CDR3 sequences, of which 9.9% are seen a single time; approximately 17% belongs to the top ten. Specimen: whole blood, collected in connection with sensitization to the hapten diphenylcyclopropenone (DPC). Source of these receptors: a woman aged 40 to 50 with alopecia areata. Some clones in this sample may be carry-over from other donors' samples. Each CDR3 is given with its conserved first and last residue. Each record gives: J gene, D gene, V gene, clone size, CDR3 DNA, CDR3 protein. The D gene is left open where the match is weak. The size entry is marked missing in some rows and otherwise reads once, few, many or a size class.

J gene: TRBJ1-1; D gene: TRBD1; V gene: TRBV18; clone size: many; CDR3 DNA: TGTGCCAGCTCACCTGGACAGGACCCGGAAGCTTTCTTT; CDR3 protein: CASSPGQDPEAFF
J gene: TRBJ2-2; D gene: NA; V gene: TRBV4-3; clone size: NA; CDR3 DNA: TGCGCCAGCAGTAAGAAGCGAAGGAGCACCGGGGAGCTGTTTTTT; CDR3 protein: CASSKKRRSTGELFF
J gene: TRBJ2-2; D gene: NA; V gene: TRBV7-2; clone size: few; CDR3 DNA: TGTGCCAGCAGTAGGGAAGGCAGAGGCACCGGGGAGCTGTTTTTT; CDR3 protein: CASSREGRGTGELFF
J gene: TRBJ1-1; D gene: NA; V gene: TRBV6-4; clone size: large; CDR3 DNA: TGTGCCAGCAGTGACAGTCTCTCCACTGAAGCTTTCTTT; CDR3 protein: CASSDSLSTEAFF
J gene: TRBJ1-2; D gene: NA; V gene: TRBV14; clone size: many; CDR3 DNA: TGTGCCAGCAGCCAGAAGGAGATCTATGGCTACACCTTC; CDR3 protein: CASSQKEIYGYTF
J gene: TRBJ1-6; D gene: NA; V gene: TRBV6-5; clone size: few; CDR3 DNA: TGTGCCAGCAGAGCCGGGACACCATATAATTCACCCCTCCACTTT; CDR3 protein: CASRAGTPYNSPLHF
J gene: TRBJ2-3; D gene: TRBD2; V gene: TRBV5-1; clone size: few; CDR3 DNA: TGCGCCAGCAGCCCGAGGGCCGCGGGGGGCCTCACGTTGGGAGATACGCAGTATTTT; CDR3 protein: CASSPRAAGGLTLGDTQYF
J gene: TRBJ2-1; D gene: TRBD1; V gene: TRBV5-5; clone size: few; CDR3 DNA: TGTGCCAGCAGCGCGGTGGACAGGTACAATGAGCAGTTCTTC; CDR3 protein: CASSAVDRYNEQFF
J gene: TRBJ2-7; D gene: TRBD1; V gene: TRBV7-6; clone size: many; CDR3 DNA: TGTGCCAGCAGCTCAGTGGCGACAGGGGACTACGAGCAGTACTTC; CDR3 protein: CASSSVATGDYEQYF
J gene: TRBJ2-5; D gene: NA; V gene: TRBV29-1; clone size: NA; CDR3 DNA: TGCAGCGTAGGAGTGGGACCCAAAGAGACCCAGTACTTC; CDR3 protein: CSVGVGPKETQYF
J gene: TRBJ2-2; D gene: NA; V gene: TRBV10-3; clone size: many; CDR3 DNA: TGTGCCATCCCCGGGGGACACACCGGGGAGCTGTTTTTT; CDR3 protein: CAIPGGHTGELFF
J gene: TRBJ2-3; D gene: NA; V gene: TRBV28; clone size: few; CDR3 DNA: TGTGCCAGCGCCCTACTCGGATCAGGTGGTAAACTAGATACGCAGTATTTT; CDR3 protein: CASALLGSGGKLDTQYF
J gene: TRBJ2-5; D gene: NA; V gene: TRBV20-1; clone size: many; CDR3 DNA: TGCAGTGCTAGAACCCCTGACGGCCAAGAGACCCAGTACTTC; CDR3 protein: CSARTPDGQETQYF
J gene: TRBJ1-6; D gene: NA; V gene: TRBV19; clone size: few; CDR3 DNA: TGTGCCAGTAGTATCAATACGGAGAATTCACCCCTCCACTTT; CDR3 protein: CASSINTENSPLHF
J gene: TRBJ1-5; D gene: TRBD1; V gene: TRBV14; clone size: NA; CDR3 DNA: TGTGCCAGCAGCCAGGACAGGGGGCGTCGAAGGGGTCAGCCCCAGCATTTT; CDR3 protein: CASSQDRGRRRGQPQHF
J gene: TRBJ1-1; D gene: NA; V gene: TRBV5-5; clone size: few; CDR3 DNA: TGTGCCAGCAGCTTGCCGAACCAGGGACGTACTGAAGCTTTCTTT; CDR3 protein: CASSLPNQGRTEAFF
J gene: TRBJ1-2; D gene: NA; V gene: TRBV6-5; clone size: many; CDR3 DNA: TGTGCCAGCAGTTACTCCGACAACTATGGCTACACCTTC; CDR3 protein: CASSYSDNYGYTF
J gene: TRBJ2-7; D gene: TRBD1; V gene: TRBV29-1; clone size: few; CDR3 DNA: TGCAGCGTTAACGTCCTCCCGGGACAGGGGAACGAGCAGTACTTC; CDR3 protein: CSVNVLPGQGNEQYF
J gene: TRBJ1-4; D gene: NA; V gene: TRBV5-1; clone size: few; CDR3 DNA: TGCGCCAGCAGCCCAGAACCTCGCCCGGGAAATGAAAAACTGTTTTTT; CDR3 protein: CASSPEPRPGNEKLFF
J gene: TRBJ2-3; D gene: NA; V gene: TRBV5-6; clone size: NA; CDR3 DNA: TGTGCCAGCAGCTCCGCTTTACAGGGTTCAGATACGCAGTATTTT; CDR3 protein: CASSSALQGSDTQYF
J gene: TRBJ2-1; D gene: NA; V gene: TRBV6-2/TRBV6-3; clone size: NA; CDR3 DNA: TGTGCCAGCAGTTACAGCACGGGGTACAATGAGCAGTTCTTC; CDR3 protein: CASSYSTGYNEQFF
J gene: TRBJ2-5; D gene: TRBD1; V gene: TRBV7-9; clone size: many; CDR3 DNA: TGTGCCAGCAGCTGGACCGGGACAGGGGGACAAGAGACCCAGTACTTC; CDR3 protein: CASSWTGTGGQETQYF
J gene: TRBJ1-1; D gene: NA; V gene: TRBV29-1; clone size: NA; CDR3 DNA: TGCAGCGTTGAAACGGGGGCTGGCACTGAAGCTTTCTTT; CDR3 protein: CSVETGAGTEAFF
J gene: TRBJ1-6; D gene: NA; V gene: TRBV27; clone size: NA; CDR3 DNA: TGTGCCAGCACTTGGCAGGGGACCAATTCACCCCTCCACTTT; CDR3 protein: CASTWQGTNSPLHF
J gene: TRBJ1-4; D gene: TRBD1; V gene: TRBV5-4; clone size: many; CDR3 DNA: TGTGCCAGCAGCCCGGGACAGAATAATGAAAAACTGTTTTTT; CDR3 protein: CASSPGQNNEKLFF
J gene: TRBJ2-3; D gene: TRBD2; V gene: TRBV7-3; clone size: few; CDR3 DNA: TGTGCCAGCAGCCGCCCGGGACTAGCGGGGGGCCCCACAGATACGCAGTATTTT; CDR3 protein: CASSRPGLAGGPTDTQYF
J gene: TRBJ2-3; D gene: NA; V gene: TRBV7-2; clone size: many; CDR3 DNA: TGTGCCAGCAGCTCCCTCCCGGGGCCAGATACGCAGTATTTT; CDR3 protein: CASSSLPGPDTQYF
J gene: TRBJ1-4; D gene: NA; V gene: TRBV20-1; clone size: few; CDR3 DNA: TGCAGTGCTAGAAAGTTAGGGGGGGAAAAACTGTTTTTT; CDR3 protein: CSARKLGGEKLFF
J gene: TRBJ2-3; D gene: NA; V gene: TRBV20-1; clone size: NA; CDR3 DNA: TGCAGTGCTAGTAAAGGGACTGCTAATACGCAGTATTTT; CDR3 protein: CSASKGTANTQYF
J gene: TRBJ1-3; D gene: NA; V gene: TRBV7-8; clone size: many; CDR3 DNA: TGTGCCAGCAGCTGGGAGGGACATGCCTCTGGAAACACCATATATTTT; CDR3 protein: CASSWEGHASGNTIYF
J gene: TRBJ1-6; D gene: TRBD1; V gene: TRBV29-1; clone size: few; CDR3 DNA: TGCAGCGCCCGGGACAGGGCGGATAGTTCACCCCTCCACTTT; CDR3 protein: CSARDRADSSPLHF
J gene: TRBJ2-2; D gene: NA; V gene: TRBV2; clone size: many; CDR3 DNA: TGTGCCAGCAGTGCGGACTTTTACACCGGGGAGCTGTTTTTT; CDR3 protein: CASSADFYTGELFF
J gene: TRBJ1-2; D gene: NA; V gene: TRBV7-9; clone size: few; CDR3 DNA: TGTGCCAGCAGCTTAGTCTATGGCTACACCTTC; CDR3 protein: CASSLVYGYTF
J gene: TRBJ1-5; D gene: NA; V gene: TRBV18; clone size: few; CDR3 DNA: TGTGCCAGCTCAACTGGAAGGGGACAGCCCCAGCATTTT; CDR3 protein: CASSTGRGQPQHF
J gene: TRBJ2-1; D gene: NA; V gene: TRBV20-1; clone size: few; CDR3 DNA: TGCAGTGCTAGTAGGCCTAACAATGAGCAGTTCTTC; CDR3 protein: CSASRPNNEQFF
J gene: TRBJ2-6; D gene: TRBD2; V gene: TRBV6-2/TRBV6-3; clone size: NA; CDR3 DNA: TGTGCCAGCAGCTCCCGTGGGACTAGCTTTCTCTCTGGGGCCAACGTCCTGACTTTC; CDR3 protein: CASSSRGTSFLSGANVLTF
J gene: TRBJ1-1; D gene: NA; V gene: TRBV18; clone size: many; CDR3 DNA: TGTGCCAGCTCACTGCTGGACAGTGACACTGAAGCTTTCTTT; CDR3 protein: CASSLLDSDTEAFF
J gene: TRBJ2-1; D gene: NA; V gene: TRBV7-9; clone size: NA; CDR3 DNA: TGTGCCAGCAGCTTAACAGGGAGAGACAATGAGCAGTTCTTC; CDR3 protein: CASSLTGRDNEQFF
J gene: TRBJ2-7; D gene: NA; V gene: TRBV6-1; clone size: few; CDR3 DNA: TGTGCCAGCACCATTACCCGGGACTCCTCCTACGAGCAGTACTTC; CDR3 protein: CASTITRDSSYEQYF
J gene: TRBJ2-3; D gene: NA; V gene: TRBV7-2; clone size: many; CDR3 DNA: TGTGCCAGCAGCTTAGGGGTAGGCACAGATACGCAGTATTTT; CDR3 protein: CASSLGVGTDTQYF
J gene: TRBJ1-4; D gene: NA; V gene: TRBV7-2; clone size: few; CDR3 DNA: TGTGCCAGCAGCTTAGGCCAGCCTGGTTCAAAACTGTTTTTT; CDR3 protein: CASSLGQPGSKLFF
J gene: TRBJ1-1; D gene: NA; V gene: TRBV5-1; clone size: NA; CDR3 DNA: TGCGCCAGCAGCTTGGAGTGGCTGATGAACACTGAAGCTTTCTTT; CDR3 protein: CASSLEWLMNTEAFF
J gene: TRBJ1-4; D gene: NA; V gene: TRBV21-1; clone size: many; CDR3 DNA: TGTGCCAGGGCGGGACAGAATAATGAAAAACTGTTTTTT; CDR3 protein: CARAGQNNEKLFF
J gene: TRBJ1-2; D gene: TRBD1; V gene: TRBV9; clone size: few; CDR3 DNA: TGTGCCAGCAGCGTAGCACAGGGGAAAGGCTACACCTTC; CDR3 protein: CASSVAQGKGYTF
J gene: TRBJ2-1; D gene: NA; V gene: TRBV29-1; clone size: many; CDR3 DNA: TGCAGCGTTGAAGGCGTCAATGAGCAGTTCTTC; CDR3 protein: CSVEGVNEQFF
J gene: TRBJ2-7; D gene: NA; V gene: TRBV5-1; clone size: NA; CDR3 DNA: TGCGCCAGCAGCTTGTTGACAGTTTCCCCCTACGAGCAGTACTTC; CDR3 protein: CASSLLTVSPYEQYF
J gene: TRBJ2-1; D gene: TRBD1; V gene: TRBV5-4; clone size: many; CDR3 DNA: TGTGCCAGCAGCTTGATGGTGACAGGGGTCAATGAGCAGTTCTTC; CDR3 protein: CASSLMVTGVNEQFF
J gene: TRBJ2-7; D gene: NA; V gene: TRBV6-5; clone size: NA; CDR3 DNA: TGTGCCAGCTCCTGGGGCCTCACAGGCATGTACGAGCAGTACTTC; CDR3 protein: CASSWGLTGMYEQYF
J gene: TRBJ2-3; D gene: NA; V gene: TRBV4-1; clone size: many; CDR3 DNA: TGCGCCAGCAGCCAAGTTAGGAGGGGGGGCAGCACAGATACGCAGTATTTT; CDR3 protein: CASSQVRRGGSTDTQYF
J gene: TRBJ1-3; D gene: NA; V gene: TRBV12-3/TRBV12-4; clone size: NA; CDR3 DNA: TGTGCCAGCAGTTTAGCCGGGGTTGGCAGAGGAAACACCATATATTTT; CDR3 protein: CASSLAGVGRGNTIYF